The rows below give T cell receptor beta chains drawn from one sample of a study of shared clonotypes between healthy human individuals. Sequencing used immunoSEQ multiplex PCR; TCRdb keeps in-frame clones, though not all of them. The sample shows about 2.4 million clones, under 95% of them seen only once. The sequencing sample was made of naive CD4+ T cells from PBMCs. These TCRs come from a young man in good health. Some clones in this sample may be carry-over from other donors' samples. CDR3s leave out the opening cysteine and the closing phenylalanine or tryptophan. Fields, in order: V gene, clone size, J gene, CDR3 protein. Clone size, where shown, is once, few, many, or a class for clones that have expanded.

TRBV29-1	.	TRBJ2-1	SVSGLAGLYNEQF
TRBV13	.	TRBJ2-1	ASSSRVHEQF
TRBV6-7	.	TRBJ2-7	ASSPRPGRIYEQY
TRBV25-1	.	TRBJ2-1	ASGRLAGHHMEQF
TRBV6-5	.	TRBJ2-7	ASSYSFGAEYEQY
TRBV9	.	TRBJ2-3	ASSAGGEGGATQY
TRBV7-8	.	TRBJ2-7	ASSFFNEQY
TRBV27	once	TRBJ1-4	ASRAGTGVRRDEKLF
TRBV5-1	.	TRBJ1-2	ASSLVTGNYGYT
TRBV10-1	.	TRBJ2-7	ASSYDSGTGTHEQY
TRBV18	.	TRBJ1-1	ASSPLLTGMTTEAF
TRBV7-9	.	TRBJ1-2	ASSLLGVNYGYT
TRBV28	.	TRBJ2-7	ASSSPALLAEQY
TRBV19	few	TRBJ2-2	ASSIQTANTGELF
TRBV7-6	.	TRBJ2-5	ASSLTQETQY
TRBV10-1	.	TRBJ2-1	ASSGQAYNEQF
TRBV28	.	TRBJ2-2	ASSPGTRLTGELF
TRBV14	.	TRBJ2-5	ASSRTAQETQY
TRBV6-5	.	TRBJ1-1	ASYPPGGKRTEAF
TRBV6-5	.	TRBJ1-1	ASSYKRNTEAF
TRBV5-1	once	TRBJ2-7	ASSLSGTSGGTYEQY
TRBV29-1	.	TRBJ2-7	SVADRVSGEQY
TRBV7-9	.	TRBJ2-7	ASSLELSSYEQY
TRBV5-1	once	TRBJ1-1	ASSPQQGVTEAF
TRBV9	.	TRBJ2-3	ASGGSTDTQY
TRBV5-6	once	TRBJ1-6	ASSLGQYNSPLH
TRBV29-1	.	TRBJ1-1	SVESRLRNTEAF
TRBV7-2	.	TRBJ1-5	ASSLQGSFWDQPQH
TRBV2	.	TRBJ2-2	ATTKVVRGPGELF
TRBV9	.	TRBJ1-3	ASSRDRSDAIY
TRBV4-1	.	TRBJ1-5	ASSQPPGQGAYQPQH
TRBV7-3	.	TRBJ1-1	ASSSSINTEAF
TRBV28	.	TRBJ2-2	ASSLRGGTGELF
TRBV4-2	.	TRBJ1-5	ASSQGGEVNQPQH
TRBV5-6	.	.	ASSPLTGGRTYEQY
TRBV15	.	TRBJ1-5	ATSPSNQPQH
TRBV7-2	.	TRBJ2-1	ASSTGPGYNEQF
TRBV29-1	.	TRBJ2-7	SVRTGGDEQY
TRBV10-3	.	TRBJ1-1	AISESQGIGAF
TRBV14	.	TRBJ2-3	ASKRDGADTQY
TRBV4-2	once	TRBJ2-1	ASSQNGDLAGLMF
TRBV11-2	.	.	ASSSGQLYEQY
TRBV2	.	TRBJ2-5	ASRTRFSETQY
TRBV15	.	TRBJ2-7	ATSRGQRREQY
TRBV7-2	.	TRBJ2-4	ASSLVGNKNIQY
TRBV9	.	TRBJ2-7	ASSVAGEGALSYEQY
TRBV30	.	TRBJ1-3	AWSVIRGNTIY
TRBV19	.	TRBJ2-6	ASTGTGANVLT
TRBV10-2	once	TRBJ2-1	ASRTSGRDSPYNEQF
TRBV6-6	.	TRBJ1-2	ASSYDSGYT
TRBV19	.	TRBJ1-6	ASSIVGDTNSPLH
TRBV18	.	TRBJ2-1	ASSPGTSGRDEQF
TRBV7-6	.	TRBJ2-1	ASSSSGRGHEQF
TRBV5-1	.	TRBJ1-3	ASSSTASGNTIY
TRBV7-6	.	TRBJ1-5	ASSLGPNLAQPQH
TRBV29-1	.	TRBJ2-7	SVEDLCPVQGNGCSYEQY
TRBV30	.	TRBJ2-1	AWTFGFPLPDEQF